This TCR beta chain comes out of a study of Graves' ophthalmopathy and Graves' hyperthyroidism. The V and J ends lost 6 bases and 4 bases, in that order; junction bases with no gene match: 8. The CDR3 extends over 15 amino acids. CDR1 is LNHNV and CDR2 is YYDKDF in the germline V gene (reference sequence). RNA transcripts provided the template for amplifying TCR beta CDR3 regions. RT-PCR in the first round used HTBI primers; a second-round multiplex PCR followed. Using its own MiXCR run on the multiplex PCR reads, TCRdb lists one record per CDR3 protein. The sample consists of a few hundred thousand distinct CDR3 sequences, 18% of them appearing once. This clonotype was detected many times. Ineligible for inclusion were patients with other autoimmune diseases, uncontrolled infections, pregnancy or lactation.

The rearrangement joins TRBV15 to TRBJ1-5, with 8 positions matching TRBD1. The sequenced material came from peripheral blood. This receptor was taken from a woman younger than 35 with Graves' ophthalmopathy. CDR3 region: CATRAQGARNQPQHF. The CDR3 region has the DNA TGTGCCACCAGGGCTCAGGGGGCGAGAAATCAGCCCCAGCATTTT.